The TCR beta chain described here comes from a study of blood T cell repertoires in COVID-19. Study overall: Sample material is recorded as cDNA or gDNA derived from T cells, B-cell-depleted T cells, or PBMCs.

The CDR3 is 16 residues long. The V gene end was trimmed by 3 bases and the J gene end by 4 bases; junction bases not matched to a gene: 6. CDR1 DFQATT and CDR2 SNEGSKA come from the germline V gene (reference sequence). This table comes from immunoSEQ multiplex PCR, and its TCRdb copy is limited to in-frame clones, with some not included. The sample holds roughly 330,000 clones; over 75% are singletons and the top ten take about 5.7%. The sequenced sample was PBMCs or T cells enriched from blood (not recorded which). This chain connects TRBV20-1 to TRBJ2-1, with 13 bases that match TRBD2. This clonotype originated in a woman aged 25 to 39 who had recovered from COVID-19. The CDR3 sequence is CSASRTSGGRYNEQFF. The CDR3 nucleotides are TGCAGTGCTAGTCGGACTAGCGGGGGCCGATACAATGAGCAGTTCTTC.